These 19 T cell receptor beta chains came from one sample sequenced in a study of Ad26.COV2.S vaccination and SARS-CoV-2 variants. Using immunoSEQ multiplex PCR, the repertoire was profiled, and TCRdb retains in-frame clones only, with some absent. The sample contains 350,000 to 450,000 clones, approximately 92% of which appear only once. Noted treatment: around 19 received Ad26.COV2.S at low or high dose, single or two shots; five or six received placebo; per-sample allocation not given. Sampling happened 63 days after the first vaccine or placebo injection. Sample: peripheral blood, taken in a trial of Ad26.COV2.S vaccine versus placebo. These receptors were taken from a person between 18 and 65 years old who received the Ad26.COV2.S COVID-19 vaccine or a placebo.

The rearrangement uses TRBV6-2 or TRBV6-3 and TRBJ2-5, with 14 positions matching TRBD2. The CDR3 length is 16 residues. Germline lookup yields CDR1 MNHEY and CDR2 SVGEGT. With V trimmed by 2 bases and J by 1 base, 0 bases remained unmatched. This chain's CDR3 is CASSYGLAGGQETQYF. The DNA of the CDR3 is TGTGCCAGCAGTTACGGACTAGCGGGGGGCCAAGAGACCCAGTACTTC.

The V call is TRBV9, the J call TRBJ2-7; D unclear. CDR3 length equals 16 residues. Germline loops: CDR1 SGDLS, CDR2 YYNGEE. With 0 bases removed from V and 1 base from J, the gap between germline ends came to 14 bases. CDR3 nucleotides: TGTGCCAGCAGCGTAGATCTATGGGCAGAGTCCTACGAGCAGTACTTC. It specifies CASSVDLWAESYEQYF.

This chain joins TRBV28 and TRBJ1-1; 10 bases map to TRBD1. The CDR3 is 13 residues long. The J segment lost 6 bases and the V segment lost 3 bases, leaving 1 base of the junction unmatched. Germline V lookup: CDR1 MDHEN, CDR2 SYDVKM. CDR3 sequence: CASSFGQGAEAFF. CDR3 DNA sequence: TGTGCCAGCAGTTTCGGACAGGGGGCTGAAGCTTTCTTT.

The rearrangement joins TRBV19 to TRBJ1-1; tentative D call: TRBD1 (5 bases). Trimming left V 3 bases short and J 1 base short, with 12 bases between. This CDR3 is built from 15 residues. Germline assignment: CDR1 LNHDA and CDR2 SQIVND (reference sequence). CDR3 bases: TGTGCCAGTAGTATTAGCCCTCAGGGGAACACTGAAGCTTTCTTT. Translated, it gives CASSISPQGNTEAFF.

V and J are TRBV7-2 and TRBJ2-5; D is possibly TRBD2 (7 bases). Germline loops: CDR1 SGHTA, CDR2 FQGNSA. V lost 3 bases to trimming and J lost 4 bases, with 21 bases between them. The CDR3 has 17 amino acids. The CDR3 region has the DNA TGTGCCAGCAGCTTGGATCAACAAGGGGGGGTCGGAGAGACCCAGTACTTC. Translated: CASSLDQQGGVGETQYF.

The rearrangement links TRBV10-3 to TRBJ2-7; 12 nucleotides agree with TRBD2. This CDR3 comprises 17 residues. Germline V CDR1 and CDR2: ENHRY, SYGVKD. Losses at the gene ends were 0 bases for V and 6 bases for J; bases not matched to a gene: 9. The CDR3 is CAISESTRTSGVSEQYF. In DNA form, the CDR3 reads TGTGCCATCAGTGAGTCGACCAGGACTAGCGGGGTGAGCGAGCAGTACTTC.

The V gene is TRBV5-4, the J gene TRBJ1-2; possibly TRBD1 for D (6 bases). The CDR3 covers 13 residues. V shed 0 bases and J shed 4 bases, with 7 bases lying between them. Per germline, CDR1 SGHNT and CDR2 YYREEE (reference sequence). CDR3 amino acids: CASSLGTAYGYTF. The CDR3 DNA is TGTGCCAGCAGCTTGGGGACAGCCTATGGCTACACCTTC. Variable domain in full (rest from reference TRBV5-4 and TRBJ1-2): ETGVTQSPTHLIKTRGQQVTLRCSSQSGHNTVSWYQQALGQGPQFIFQYYREEENGRGNFPPRFSGLQFPNYSSELNVNALELDDSALYLCASSLGTAYGYTFGSGTRLTVV.

The rearrangement links TRBV5-4 to TRBJ2-1; no clear D. Germline lookup yields CDR1 SGHNT and CDR2 YYREEE (reference sequence). Between the trimmed V and J ends, which lost 4 bases and 5 bases, there was a span of 10 bases. The length of the CDR3 is 13 residues. The CDR3 sequence is CASSATRDNEQFF. CDR3 coding DNA: TGTGCCAGCAGCGCGACTCGTGACAATGAGCAGTTCTTC. The variable domain in full, with the rest retrieved from reference TRBV5-4 and TRBJ2-1, is ETGVTQSPTHLIKTRGQQVTLRCSSQSGHNTVSWYQQALGQGPQFIFQYYREEENGRGNFPPRFSGLQFPNYSSELNVNALELDDSALYLCASSATRDNEQFFGPGTRLTVL.

The chain's CDR3 is CASSQESGNTIYF. As DNA, the CDR3 is TGCGCCAGCAGCCAAGAAAGTGGAAACACCATATATTTT. The rearrangement uses TRBV4-1 and TRBJ1-3; D not certain. V lost 0 bases and J 3 bases, leaving 3 bases between the germline ends. The germline CDR1 and CDR2 sequences are MGHRA and YSYEKL. This CDR3 spans 13 amino acids.

This clone has more than one count but fewer than ten. This chain links TRBV7-6 with TRBJ2-2; no firm D call. This CDR3 region has 11 residues. Germline V lookup: CDR1 SGHVS, CDR2 FNYEAQ. The V and J ends lost 6 bases and 3 bases respectively, with 2 bases between them. Written as DNA, the CDR3 is TGTGCCAGCAGACACACCGGGGAGCTGTTTTTT. This codes for CASRHTGELFF.

This rearrangement joins TRBV28 to TRBJ2-5, with D perhaps TRBD1 (5 bases). There are 17 residues in the CDR3. Trimming removed 2 bases at V and 5 bases at J, with 21 bases between. Looked up from germline, CDR1 is MDHEN and CDR2 is SYDVKM. The DNA for the CDR3 is TGTGCCAGCAGTTTAGTTTTCGCCAGCCCGAAGGGGGAGACCCAGTACTTC. Encoded protein: CASSLVFASPKGETQYF.

V usage is TRBV29-1 and J usage is TRBJ1-6; 8 bases match TRBD1. The ends lost 6 bases at V and 9 bases at J; junction bases unmatched: 7. Looked up from germline, CDR1 is SQVTM and CDR2 is ANQGSEA. CDR3 length equals 13 residues. Written as DNA, the CDR3 is TGCAGCGTGAGTCAAGACAGGGGTTCACCCCTCCACTTT. This codes for CSVSQDRGSPLHF.

V is TRBV7-2 and J is TRBJ1-4; no clear D. Trimming left V 5 bases short and J 3 bases short, with 16 bases between. CDR1 SGHTA and CDR2 FQGNSA come from the germline V gene. The CDR3 totals 16 residues. In DNA, the CDR3 is TGTGCCAGCAGCCGCGACGGTACGATGGCTAATGAAAAACTGTTTTTT. Translating it yields CASSRDGTMANEKLFF.

This rearrangement joins TRBV10-1 to TRBJ1-1, with D possibly being TRBD1 (6 bases). The CDR3 is 14 residues long. Trimming took off 0 bases at V and 10 bases at J, with 15 bases between the two ends. The germline V gene encodes CDR1 WNHNN and CDR2 SYGVQD (reference sequence). This CDR3 is CASSESGQGFPAFF. The DNA of the CDR3 is TGCGCCAGCAGTGAGTCGGGCCAGGGGTTTCCAGCTTTCTTT.

V and J are TRBV29-1 and TRBJ2-1, with 11 bases lining up with TRBD2. The CDR3 runs 14 residues. Per germline, CDR1 SQVTM and CDR2 ANQGSEA. Losses at the gene ends were 7 bases for V and 4 bases for J; bases not matched to a gene: 6. This CDR3 reads CSAQRLAGYNEQFF. The CDR3 DNA reads TGCAGCGCGCAAAGACTAGCGGGGTACAATGAGCAGTTCTTC.

J is TRBJ1-3 and V is TRBV13; maybe TRBD1 (6 bases). The CDR3 sequence is 15 residues long. Trimming took 0 bases from V and 0 from J, leaving 6 bases between them. In germline, CDR1 is PRHDT, CDR2 FYEKMQ (reference sequence). Here the CDR3 DNA reads TGTGCCAGCAGCTTAGGACAGGGCTCTGGAAACACCATATATTTT. Translating gives CASSLGQGSGNTIYF.

This clone was picked up one time. This rearrangement joins TRBV10-2 to TRBJ2-5; 10 bases align to TRBD1. V lost 4 bases, J lost 4 bases, and 9 bases stayed unmatched. This CDR3 comprises 16 residues. From germline, CDR1 is WSHSY and CDR2 SAAADI. CDR3 in DNA: TGCGCCAGCAGTGGCAAGACCGGGACAGGGGCAGAGACCCAGTACTTC. The encoded protein is CASSGKTGTGAETQYF.

This sequence joins TRBV29-1 and TRBJ1-2; unclear D gene. The germline V gene has CDR1 SQVTM and CDR2 ANQGSEA. The CDR3 is made up of 14 amino acids. Trimming shortened V by 7 bases and J by 4 bases, and 19 bases separated the two germline ends. The CDR3 coding sequence is TGCAGCGCCATTACCCTCGGGGTGGGCTATGGCTACACCTTC. It encodes CSAITLGVGYGYTF. The whole variable domain, filled in from reference TRBV29-1 and TRBJ1-2, reads SAVISQKPSRDICQRGTSLTIQCQVDSQVTMMFWYRQQPGQSLTLIATANQGSEATYESGFVIDKFPISRPNLTFSTLTVSNMSPEDSSIYLCSAITLGVGYGYTFGSGTRLTVV.

The CDR3 DNA is TGTGCCAGCAGCTTAGGAGGGGTGGTTCAGCCCCAGCATTTT. Amino acid sequence: CASSLGGVVQPQHF. The V and J genes are TRBV11-2 and TRBJ1-5; D might be TRBD1 (5 bases). Trimming removed 1 base from V and 6 bases from J, with 10 bases in between. The CDR3 length is 14 residues. Germline values: CDR1 SGHAT, CDR2 FQNNGV.